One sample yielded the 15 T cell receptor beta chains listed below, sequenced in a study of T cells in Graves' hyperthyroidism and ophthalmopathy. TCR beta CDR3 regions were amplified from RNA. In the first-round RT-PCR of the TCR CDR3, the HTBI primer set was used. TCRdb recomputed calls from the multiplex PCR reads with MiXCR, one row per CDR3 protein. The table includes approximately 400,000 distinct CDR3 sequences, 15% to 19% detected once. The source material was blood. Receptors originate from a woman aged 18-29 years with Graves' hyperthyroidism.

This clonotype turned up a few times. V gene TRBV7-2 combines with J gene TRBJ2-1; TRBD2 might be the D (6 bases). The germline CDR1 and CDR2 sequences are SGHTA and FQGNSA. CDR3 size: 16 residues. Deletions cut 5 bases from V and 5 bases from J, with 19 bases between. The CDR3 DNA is TGTGCCAGCAGCGTGCGGGACCCCCGGACCGACAATGAGCAGTTCTTC. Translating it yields CASSVRDPRTDNEQFF.

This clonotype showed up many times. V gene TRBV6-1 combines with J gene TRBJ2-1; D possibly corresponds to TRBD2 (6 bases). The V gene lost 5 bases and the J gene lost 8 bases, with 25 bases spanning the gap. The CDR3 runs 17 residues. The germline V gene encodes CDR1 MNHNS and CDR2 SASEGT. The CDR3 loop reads CASSYIAGITPVDEQFF. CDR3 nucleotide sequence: TGTGCCAGCAGTTATATCGCGGGGATCACACCCGTGGATGAGCAGTTCTTC.

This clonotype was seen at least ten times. CDR3 nucleotide sequence: TGTGCCAGCAGTTTAGAAGGGGGGGCGATAAATGAGCAGTTCTTC. This sequence encodes CASSLEGGAINEQFF. This rearrangement joins TRBV12-3 or TRBV12-4 to TRBJ2-1, with a tentative D call TRBD2 (7 bases). V was clipped by 1 base and J by 7 bases, with 14 bases between them. The CDR3 is 15 residues long.

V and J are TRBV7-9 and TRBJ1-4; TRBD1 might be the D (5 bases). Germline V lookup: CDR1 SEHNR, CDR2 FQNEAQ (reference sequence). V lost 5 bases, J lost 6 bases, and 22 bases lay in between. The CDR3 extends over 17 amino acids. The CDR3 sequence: CASSEPQRGRPYEKLFF. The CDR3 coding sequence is TGTGCCAGCAGCGAACCGCAAAGGGGACGGCCTTATGAAAAACTGTTTTTT.

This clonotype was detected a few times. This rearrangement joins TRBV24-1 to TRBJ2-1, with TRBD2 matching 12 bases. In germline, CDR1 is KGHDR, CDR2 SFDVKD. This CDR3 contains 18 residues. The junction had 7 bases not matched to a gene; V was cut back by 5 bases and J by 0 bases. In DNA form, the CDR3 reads TGTGCCACCAGTGTTGCTAGCGGGGGGGGTAGCTCCTACAATGAGCAGTTCTTC. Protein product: CATSVASGGGSSYNEQFF.

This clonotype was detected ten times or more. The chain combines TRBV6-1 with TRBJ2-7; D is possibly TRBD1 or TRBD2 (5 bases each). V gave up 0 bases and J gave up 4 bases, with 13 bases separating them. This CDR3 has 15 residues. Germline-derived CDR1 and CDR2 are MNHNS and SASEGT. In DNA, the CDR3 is TGTGCCAGCAGTGAAGCGACGCCGGGACCATACGAGCAGTACTTC. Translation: CASSEATPGPYEQYF.

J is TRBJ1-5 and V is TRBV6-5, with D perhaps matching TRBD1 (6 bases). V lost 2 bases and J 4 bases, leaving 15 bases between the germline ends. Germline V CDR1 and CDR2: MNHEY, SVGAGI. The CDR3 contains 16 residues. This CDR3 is CASSYRAEGENQPQHF. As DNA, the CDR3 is TGTGCCAGCAGTTACCGGGCGGAGGGGGAAAATCAGCCCCAGCATTTT.

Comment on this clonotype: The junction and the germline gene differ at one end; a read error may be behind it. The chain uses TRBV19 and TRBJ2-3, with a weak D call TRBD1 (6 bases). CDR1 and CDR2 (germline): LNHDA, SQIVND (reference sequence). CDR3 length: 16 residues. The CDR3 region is CASSIRTAGRTDAQYF. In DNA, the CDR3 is TGTGCCAGTAGTATTAGGACAGCCGGACGCACAGATGCGCAGTATTTT.

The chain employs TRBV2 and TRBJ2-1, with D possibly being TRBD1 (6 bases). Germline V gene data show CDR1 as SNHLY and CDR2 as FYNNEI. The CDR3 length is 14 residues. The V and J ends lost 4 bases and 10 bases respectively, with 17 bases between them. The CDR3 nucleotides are TGTGCCAGCAGTGTAAGCAGGGGATTTGGGGAGCAGTTCTTC. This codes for CASSVSRGFGEQFF.

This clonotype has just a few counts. CDR3 sequence (DNA): TGTGCCAGCAGCCTCAGACAGGGGAAGGGGGGGAAAACCCGAAACAATGAGCAGTTCTTC. It encodes CASSLRQGKGGKTRNNEQFF. This chain connects TRBV7-3 to TRBJ2-1, with D perhaps TRBD1 (8 bases). The germline V and J ends were trimmed by 5 bases and 5 bases, with 31 bases remaining between them. Germline lookup yields CDR1 SGHTA and CDR2 FQGTGA. The CDR3 covers 20 residues.

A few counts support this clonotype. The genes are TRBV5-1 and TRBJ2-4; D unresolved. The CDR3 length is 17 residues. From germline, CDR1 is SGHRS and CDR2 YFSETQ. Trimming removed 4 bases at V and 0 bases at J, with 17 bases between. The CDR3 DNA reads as TGCGCCAGCAGCCGGGTGGATGGAAACGGAGCCAAAAACATTCAGTACTTC. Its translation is CASSRVDGNGAKNIQYF.

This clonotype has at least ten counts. The CDR3 sequence: CASSPDMTGNYGYTF. CDR3 DNA sequence: TGCGCCAGCAGCCCGGACATGACAGGGAACTATGGCTACACCTTC. The V and J genes are TRBV5-1 and TRBJ1-2, with 7 positions matching TRBD1. CDR1 and CDR2 from the germline V gene are SGHRS and YFSETQ. CDR3 length equals 15 residues. After removal of 4 bases from V and 2 bases from J, the junction contained 8 bases not matched to a gene.

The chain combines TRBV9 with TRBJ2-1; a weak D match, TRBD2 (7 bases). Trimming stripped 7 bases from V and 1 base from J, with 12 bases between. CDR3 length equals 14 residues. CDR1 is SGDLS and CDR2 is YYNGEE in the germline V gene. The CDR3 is CASGGGESYNEQFF. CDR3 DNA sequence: TGTGCCAGCGGAGGGGGGGAGTCCTACAATGAGCAGTTCTTC. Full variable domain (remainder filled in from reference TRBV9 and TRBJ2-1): DSGVTQTPKHLITATGQRVTLRCSPRSGDLSVYWYQQSLDQGLQFLIQYYNGEERAKGNILERFSAQQFPDLHSELNLSSLELGDSALYFCASGGGESYNEQFFGPGTRLTVL.

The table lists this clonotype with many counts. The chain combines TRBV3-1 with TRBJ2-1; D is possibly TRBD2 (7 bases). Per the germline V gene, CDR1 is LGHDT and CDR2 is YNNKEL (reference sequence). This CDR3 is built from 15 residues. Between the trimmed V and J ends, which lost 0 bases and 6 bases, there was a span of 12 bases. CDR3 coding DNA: TGTGCCAGCAGCCAAGAGCGGGGGCGCGGCAATGAGCAGTTCTTC. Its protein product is CASSQERGRGNEQFF.

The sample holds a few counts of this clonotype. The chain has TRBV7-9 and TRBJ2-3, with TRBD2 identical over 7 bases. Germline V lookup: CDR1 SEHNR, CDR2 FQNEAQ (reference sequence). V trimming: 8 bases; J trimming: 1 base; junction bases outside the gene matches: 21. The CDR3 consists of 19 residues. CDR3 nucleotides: TGTGCCAGCCGAGGGTACGTGCGGGAGAAGTTGTCTGGCACAGATACGCAGTATTTT. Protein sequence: CASRGYVREKLSGTDTQYF.